Detailed here is one T cell receptor (beta chain). With 4 bases clipped from V and 8 bases from J, the junction kept 7 bases outside the gene matches. This CDR3 comprises 14 residues. Germline V gives CDR1 SGHRS, CDR2 YFSETQ. Every cDNA TCR molecule received its own unique molecular identifier. TCRdb recomputed calls from the 5' RACE reads with MiXCR, one row per CDR3 protein. The sample yields tens of thousands of distinct CDR3 sequences, about 9.5% seen once. The data derive from a study of spatial heterogeneity in lung cancer. Study as a whole: Detected sequences consistently included more beta-chain ones than alpha-chain ones.

Regarding time point: blood at routine non-recurrence follow-up after resection. Whole RNA obtained from tumor, nontumor lung or frozen PBMC underwent sequencing without sorting. This TCR derives from a female donor with early-stage non-small cell lung cancer. The sample in question was PBMCs, obtained at follow-up. J is TRBJ2-1 and V is TRBV5-1; TRBD1 aligns across 9 bases. The CDR3 nucleotides read TGCGCCAGCAGCCGTAAACAGGGGGCCGATGAGCAGTTCTTC. It translates to CASSRKQGADEQFF. The whole variable domain, remainder taken from reference TRBV5-1 and TRBJ2-1, is KAGVTQTPRYLIKTRGQQVTLSCSPISGHRSVSWYQQTPGQGLQFLFEYFSETQRNKGNFPGRFSGRQFSNSRSEMNVSTLELGDSALYLCASSRKQGADEQFFGPGTRLTVL.